Each of the 22 T cell receptor beta chains below was sequenced from the same sample in a study of T-cell reconstitution after alpha-beta-depleted transplantation in children. Library preparation (for TCRbeta) was performed with unique molecular identifiers. Each CDR3 protein gets one entry after TCRdb re-called the PCR reads with MiXCR. The sample records about 400,000 distinct CDR3 sequences, around 21% being singletons. The sequenced sample was PBMCs from the stem cell graft donor, obtained from the stem cell graft. Source of these receptors: a human donor who donated a stem cell graft to a child with acute myeloid leukemia.

This clonotype was seen a few times. The chain is built from TRBV20-1 and TRBJ2-1; 9 bases fit TRBD2. CDR1 and CDR2 from the germline V gene are DFQATT and SNEGSKA (reference sequence). V lost 5 bases, J lost 4 bases, and 18 bases stayed unmatched. The CDR3 is 18 amino acids. The CDR3 protein is CSAYHRGAGGLLYNEQFF. The CDR3 DNA reads TGCAGTGCTTACCACAGGGGCGCGGGAGGGCTCCTTTACAATGAGCAGTTCTTC.

The chain couples TRBV9 to TRBJ2-1, with TRBD2 matching over 8 bases. Germline V gene lookup returns CDR1 SGDLS and CDR2 YYNGEE. The length of the CDR3 is 16 residues. With 3 bases clipped from V and 0 bases from J, the junction kept 5 bases outside the gene matches. This CDR3 is CASSAAGLDSYNEQFF. The CDR3, as DNA: TGTGCCAGCAGCGCGGCGGGACTAGACTCCTACAATGAGCAGTTCTTC.

V and J are TRBV7-9 and TRBJ2-2; D uncertain. The germline V and J ends were trimmed by 4 bases and 2 bases, with 17 bases remaining between them. Germline V lookup: CDR1 SEHNR, CDR2 FQNEAQ (reference sequence). The CDR3 totals 17 residues. The CDR3 here is CASSSGPISDNTGELFF. Written as DNA, the CDR3 is TGTGCCAGCAGCTCCGGACCGATCTCCGATAACACCGGGGAGCTGTTTTTT.

V is TRBV7-8 and J is TRBJ2-4; D is ambiguous. The CDR3 sequence is 13 residues long. CDR1 and CDR2 (germline): SGHVS, FQNEAQ. V shed 5 bases and J shed 3 bases, with 8 bases lying between them. Here the CDR3 DNA reads TGTGCCAGCAGCCTGGGCATCAAAAACATTCAGTACTTC. This gives the protein CASSLGIKNIQYF.

This clonotype was seen many times. The genes are TRBV20-1 and TRBJ1-2, with D maybe TRBD1 (5 bases). Germline-derived CDR1 and CDR2 are DFQATT and SNEGSKA (reference sequence). V lost 3 bases to trimming and J lost 4 bases, with 12 bases between them. The CDR3 length is 13 residues. The CDR3 is CSASRGDAYGYTF. The CDR3 DNA is TGCAGTGCTAGCCGGGGGGACGCCTATGGCTACACCTTC.

This clonotype was observed a single time. Germline is not matched at one junction end, which may reflect a read error. The chain uses TRBV20-1 and TRBJ2-7, with 10 bases aligning to TRBD1. CDR1 and CDR2 (germline): DFQATT, SNEGSKA (reference sequence). The CDR3 totals 14 residues. The CDR3: CCARAGTGVYEQYF. The CDR3 nucleotides are TGCTGTGCTAGAGCCGGGACAGGGGTATACGAGCAGTACTTC.

The chain carries TRBV20-1 and TRBJ2-1; D uncertain. Deletions cut 5 bases from V and 4 bases from J, with 15 bases between. The CDR3 length is 14 residues. CDR1 DFQATT and CDR2 SNEGSKA come from the germline V gene (reference sequence). CDR3 amino acids: CSAVSDQPYNEQFF. CDR3 nucleotide sequence: TGCAGTGCTGTGTCCGATCAACCTTACAATGAGCAGTTCTTC.

This clonotype was seen only a few times. The chain carries TRBV24-1 and TRBJ2-2; no clear D gene. The CDR3 has 11 amino acids. The V and J ends lost 1 base and 8 bases respectively, with 1 base between them. Germline V gene data show CDR1 as KGHDR and CDR2 as SFDVKD. As DNA, the CDR3 is TGTGCCACCAGTGATTTTGGGGAGCTGTTTTTT. It translates to CATSDFGELFF.

On this clonotype itself: This may be a read error: a much more frequent sequence differs by one nucleotide. The V call is TRBV7-9, the J call TRBJ2-1; 7 bases fit TRBD1. CDR1 is SEHNR, CDR2 FQNEAQ, per germline (reference sequence). The V and J ends lost 3 bases and 9 bases, in that order; junction bases with no gene match: 14. The CDR3 is made up of 16 amino acids. The CDR3 here is CASSFHPGGMFGEQFF. The CDR3 DNA is TGTGCCAGCAGCTTCCACCCAGGGGGAATGTTCGGTGAGCAGTTCTTC.

At least ten counts were recorded for this clonotype. The rearrangement uses TRBV15 and TRBJ2-3; TRBD1 or TRBD2 may be the D gene (5 bases each). The CDR3 totals 14 residues. CDR1 LNHNV and CDR2 YYDKDF come from the germline V gene (reference sequence). V was trimmed by 4 bases and J by 7 bases, leaving 15 bases between them. DNA for the CDR3: TGTGCCACCAGCACAGATCCGGGACCCAATACGCAGTATTTT. Encoded protein: CATSTDPGPNTQYF.

V and J are TRBV4-1 and TRBJ2-3; D remains ambiguous. The length of the CDR3 is 15 residues. Germline CDR1 is MGHRA and CDR2 is YSYEKL. Trimming took off 1 base at V and 1 base at J, with 9 bases between the two ends. The DNA of the CDR3 is TGCGCCAGCAGCCAAGGACTCGATCGCACAGATACGCAGTATTTT. Translated: CASSQGLDRTDTQYF.

This clonotype was detected ten times or more. The J gene is TRBJ2-1, the V gene TRBV13; no definite D call. Trimming pared 1 base from V and 2 bases from J, leaving 9 bases between. This CDR3 has 15 amino acids. The germline V gene encodes CDR1 PRHDT and CDR2 FYEKMQ (reference sequence). The CDR3 region is CASSLVELTYNEQFF. The CDR3 nucleotides are TGTGCCAGCAGCTTAGTTGAGCTTACCTACAATGAGCAGTTCTTC.

The chain uses TRBV7-8 and TRBJ2-3, with D unclear. Trimming left V 3 bases short and J 1 base short, with 11 bases between. This CDR3 is built from 15 residues. Germline V lookup: CDR1 SGHVS, CDR2 FQNEAQ. CDR3 nucleotides: TGTGCCAGCAGCTTCGAGGATTGGGGCACAGATACGCAGTATTTT. This codes for CASSFEDWGTDTQYF.

This clonotype was detected many times. V is TRBV25-1 and J is TRBJ2-7; 7 bases are a match to TRBD1. The CDR3 has 12 amino acids. Germline V gives CDR1 MGHDK, CDR2 SYGVNS. Trimming at V came to 6 bases and at J to 4 bases, leaving 3 bases not matched to a gene. CDR3 coding DNA: TGTGCCAGCAGCGACAGGGATTACGAGCAGTACTTC. Translation gives CASSDRDYEQYF.

The gene calls are TRBV12-3 or TRBV12-4 and TRBJ2-1; 10 bases are a match to TRBD1. The CDR3 sequence is 15 residues long. After removal of 3 bases from V and 6 bases from J, the junction contained 5 bases not matched to a gene. The CDR3: CASSFGTGDFNEQFF. The CDR3 bases are TGTGCCAGCAGTTTCGGGACAGGGGACTTCAATGAGCAGTTCTTC.

At least ten counts were recorded for this clonotype. This chain links TRBV20-1 with TRBJ2-7; maybe TRBD2 (5 bases). Looked up from germline, CDR1 is DFQATT and CDR2 is SNEGSKA (reference sequence). V was shortened by 0 bases and J by 5 bases, with 14 bases between the two germline ends. CDR3 size: 14 residues. Here the CDR3 DNA reads TGCAGTGCTAGAGATTTCCCCGGAGGTGACGAGCAGTACTTC. Translating it yields CSARDFPGGDEQYF.

This clonotype turned up a few times. The chain has TRBV9 and TRBJ2-7; TRBD1 agrees at 10 bases. Germline V gene data show CDR1 as SGDLS and CDR2 as YYNGEE. This CDR3 has 15 residues. J lost 4 bases, V lost 0 bases, and 4 bases had no gene match. This CDR3 reads CASSVGGQGKYEQYF. The CDR3 region has the DNA TGTGCCAGCAGCGTAGGGGGACAGGGGAAGTACGAGCAGTACTTC.

The chain links TRBV2 to TRBJ2-1, with D possibly matching TRBD1 (5 bases). There are 17 residues in the CDR3. CDR1 is SNHLY and CDR2 is FYNNEI in the germline V gene. Trimming left V 0 bases short and J 4 bases short, with 16 bases between. This CDR3 reads CASSEAFLGVGYNEQFF. DNA for the CDR3: TGTGCCAGCAGTGAAGCGTTTCTAGGGGTCGGATACAATGAGCAGTTCTTC.

V usage is TRBV10-2 and J usage is TRBJ2-7, with TRBD1 as a possible D gene (5 bases). With 4 bases removed from V and 2 bases from J, the gap between germline ends came to 9 bases. Germline CDR1 and CDR2: WSHSY and SAAADI. The CDR3 contains 13 residues. CDR3 in DNA: TGCGCCAGCAGTGGGTTACAGGCCTACGAGCAGTACTTC. Protein sequence: CASSGLQAYEQYF.

The V gene is TRBV7-2, the J gene TRBJ2-1; D is unresolved. The germline V gene encodes CDR1 SGHTA and CDR2 FQGNSA. V was trimmed by 2 bases and J by 4 bases, leaving 12 bases between them. This CDR3 is built from 15 residues. The CDR3 DNA sequence: TGTGCCAGCAGCTTAATACCCCCTAAGTACAATGAGCAGTTCTTC. Translated: CASSLIPPKYNEQFF.

This clonotype turned up a few times. This chain links TRBV5-1 with TRBJ2-7, with D maybe TRBD2 (5 bases). The V gene lost 1 base and the J gene lost 5 bases, with 7 bases spanning the gap. Looked up from germline, CDR1 is SGHRS and CDR2 is YFSETQ. CDR3 length: 12 residues. This CDR3 is CASSLTRNEQYF. DNA for the CDR3: TGCGCCAGCAGCTTGACTAGAAACGAGCAGTACTTC.

The chain links TRBV7-2 to TRBJ2-7; TRBD2 aligns across 7 bases. V lost 0 bases, J lost 3 bases, and 2 bases stayed unmatched. The CDR3 is made up of 14 amino acids. Germline CDR1 SGHTA, CDR2 FQGNSA. CDR3 in amino acids: CASSLASGNYEQYF. Here the CDR3 DNA reads TGTGCCAGCAGCTTAGCGAGCGGGAACTACGAGCAGTACTTC.